This T cell receptor (beta chain) was identified in a study of blood T cell repertoires in COVID-19 (TCRdb year 2020). For context, the study as a whole: Samples covering the acute and convalescent phases of COVID-19 were provided by collaborators in the United States, Italy and Spain. The prospective study material was composed of cDNA or gDNA derived from T cells, B-cell-depleted T cells, or PBMCs. The repertoires were made available in a free public database intended to serve as a resource for research on the immune response to SARS-CoV-2. Deeply sampled blood TCRbeta repertoires from subjects exposed to, actively infected with, or recovered from COVID-19 were included in the dataset. Where available, HLA class I and class II types were taken from metadata supplied by the sample provider and were not determined by assay-based typing. A de-identified subject ID, COVID-19 status, age in years and sex were almost always included in the sample metadata. Samples came from the ongoing ImmuneRACE study (first 160 participants) plus 1,254 subjects from 6 global collaborators.

Participants in the prospective study were enrolled through a virtual design, were aged roughly 18 to 90 years, and lived in fewer than 30 United States geographic areas. To assign participants to cohorts, the prospective study relied on clinical history that participants themselves reported in a screening survey and a study questionnaire. For ImmuneRACE Cohort 3, a participant was defined as recovered based on two consecutive negative NP/OP PCR tests, clearance by a healthcare professional, or resolution of symptoms. Each participant in the prospective study had whole blood, serum and a nasopharyngeal or oropharyngeal swab collected by mobile phlebotomists. Prospective study participants could optionally give additional blood draws and questionnaires over a 2-month period. Prospective study blood samples were shipped either frozen or at room temperature before DNA extraction. CDR1 and CDR2, looked up from the germline V gene, are SGHVS and FQNEAQ. The CDR3 runs 13 amino acids, cysteine and phenylalanine included. The DNA shown is the 39-base CDR3, in frame from base 1. Trimmed from V: 7 bases; trimmed from J: 6 bases; junction bases lacking a gene match: 5.

A remark on this clone: The antigen it recognizes is unknown. No base quality information exists; no much larger clone differs at one position.

TCRbeta CDR3 regions were amplified from genomic DNA by means of the immunoSEQ Assay, a bias-controlled multiplex PCR. For the original study's pipeline: Nucleated cell counts per sample were estimated from amplification of reference gene primers within the assay. To quantify the absolute abundance of each unique TCRbeta CDR3 rearrangement, sequence reads were collapsed and filtered. For each sample, productive Simpson clonality was calculated as the square root of Simpson's diversity index over productive rearrangements. Imported from immuneACCESS, the table was reduced by TCRdb to in-frame sequences with V and J called. These copies leave out some clones; in studies compared against another copy, an unresolved V gene accounts for under half, and the cause of the remainder is not known. That table furnishes V, J and clone size, whereas the DNA furnished D and trimming. The sample data list about 150,000 clones, and around 84% of these were observed just once. The ten largest account for about 8% of the sample.

Points the paper makes about the study in general: The amount of clinical and demographic metadata varied by source and participant and was provided uncurated.

The V and J segments used are TRBV7-8 and TRBJ2-7, with 11 bases aligning to TRBD2. This receptor was identified in a woman in her 50s who had recovered from COVID-19. The sequencing sample was made of PBMCs or T cells enriched from blood (not recorded which). For the CDR3, the sequence is CASTPGLAVEQYF. The DNA is as follows: TGTGCCAGCACCCCGGGACTAGCGGTCGAGCAGTACTTC. The full variable domain, completed from the reference TRBV7-8 and TRBJ2-7 proteins outside the CDR3, reads GAGVSQSPRYKVAKRGQDVALRCDPISGHVSLFWYQQALGQGPEFLTYFQNEAQLDKSGLPSDRFFAERPEGSVSTLKIQRTQQEDSAVYLCASTPGLAVEQYFGPGTRLTVT.